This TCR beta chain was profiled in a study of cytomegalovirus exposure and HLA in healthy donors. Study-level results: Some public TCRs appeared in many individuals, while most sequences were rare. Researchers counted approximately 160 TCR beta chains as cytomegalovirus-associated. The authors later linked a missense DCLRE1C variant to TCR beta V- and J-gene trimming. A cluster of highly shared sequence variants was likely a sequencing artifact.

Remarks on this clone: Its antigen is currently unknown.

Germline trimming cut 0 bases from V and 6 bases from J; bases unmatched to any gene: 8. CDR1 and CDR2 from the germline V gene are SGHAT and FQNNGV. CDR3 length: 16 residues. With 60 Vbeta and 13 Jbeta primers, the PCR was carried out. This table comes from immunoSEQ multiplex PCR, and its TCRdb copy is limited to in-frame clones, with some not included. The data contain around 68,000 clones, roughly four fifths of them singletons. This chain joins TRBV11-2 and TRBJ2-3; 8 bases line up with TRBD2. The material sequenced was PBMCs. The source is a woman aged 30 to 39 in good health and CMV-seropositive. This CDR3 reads CASSLDLGRASDTQYF. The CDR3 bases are TGTGCCAGCAGCTTAGATCTCGGGAGGGCCAGTGATACGCAGTATTTT.